The present T cell receptor (beta chain) was sequenced within a study of T cell changes during pregnancy in multiple sclerosis. Assay: immunoSEQ multiplex PCR; the TCRdb copy retains only in-frame clones and omits some. The table includes 50,000 to 80,000 clones, approximately 92% detected once. The CDR3 extends over 16 amino acids. The V and J ends lost 3 bases and 1 base respectively, with 15 bases between them. Per the germline V gene, CDR1 is MNHEY and CDR2 is SVGAGI. V usage is TRBV6-5 and J usage is TRBJ1-1, with TRBD1 as a possible D gene (5 bases). Specimen: peripheral blood, collected in the second trimester of pregnancy. The clonotype comes from a female donor with multiple sclerosis, enrolled in a pregnancy study. CDR3 in amino acids: CASSYRGTGKNTEAFF. The DNA for the CDR3 is TGTGCCAGCAGTTATCGCGGGACTGGTAAGAACACTGAAGCTTTCTTT.